The next 3 T cell receptor beta chains were all read from a single sample in a study of beta chain features in type 1 diabetes. General study points: Shorter TCRB CDR3s, moderately but significantly so, were found in Type 1 diabetes patients in all four CD4+ subsets.

Their antigen targets remain unknown. Since all of the isolated RNA was reverse transcribed, expressed TCRB transcripts were what got sequenced. Sequenced by immunoSEQ multiplex PCR; TCRdb stores in-frame clones only, minus some. The profile covers 120,000 or so clones, with around a sixth appearing a single time and 2% to 3% taken by the ten largest. Sample: central memory CD4+ T cells from blood. These receptors originate from a young man with type 1 diabetes.

The chain joins TRBV28 to TRBJ1-1; D not resolved. Germline values: CDR1 MDHEN, CDR2 SYDVKM. The CDR3 consists of 12 residues. The V end was cut by 3 bases, the J end by 6 bases, with 8 bases between. The CDR3: CASSFQLAEAFF. Written as DNA, the CDR3 is TGTGCCAGCAGTTTTCAGCTGGCTGAAGCTTTCTTT.

This clone was observed a few times. The CDR3 reads CASSLRYYEQYF. In DNA, the CDR3 is TGTGCCAGCAGCCTCAGATACTACGAGCAGTACTTC. The chain has TRBV28 and TRBJ2-7; D remains ambiguous. Trimming pared 6 bases from V and 3 bases from J, leaving 9 bases between. The CDR3 covers 12 residues. The germline V gene encodes CDR1 MDHEN and CDR2 SYDVKM.

This clone has only a few counts. The chain employs TRBV30 and TRBJ1-1; TRBD1 might be the D (6 bases). In germline, CDR1 is GTSNPN, CDR2 SVGIG (reference sequence). V dropped 2 bases and J dropped 3 bases, with 16 bases sitting between them. The CDR3 loop spans 15 amino acids. CDR3 DNA sequence: TGTGCCTGGAGTTCGGGGGGCGTTGGATACACTGAAGCTTTCTTT. This encodes CAWSSGGVGYTEAFF. Based on the CDR3 plus reference TRBV30 and TRBJ1-1, the full variable domain is SQTIHQWPATLVQPVGSPLSLECTVEGTSNPNLYWYRQAAGRGLQLLFYSVGIGQISSEVPQNLSASRPQDRQFILSSKKLLLSDSGFYLCAWSSGGVGYTEAFFGQGTRLTVV.